Below, one T cell receptor (beta chain) is given with its context. The data were taken from a study of technical replicates of blood from several donors. Germline loops: CDR1 MNHEY, CDR2 SVGAGI. The V end lost 6 bases, the J end lost 4 bases, and 15 bases lay between the germline ends. This CDR3 has 14 amino acids. Clones were read by immunoSEQ multiplex PCR, and TCRdb kept only the in-frame ones, dropping some. The data show about 54,000 clones, around 95% seen once. The chain combines TRBV6-5 with TRBJ1-1; tentative D call: TRBD1 (5 bases). Material for sequencing was T cells isolated from PBMCs. This clonotype was sampled from a human donor in good health. The CDR3 reads CASREGPRGTEAFF. CDR3 sequence (DNA): TGTGCCAGCAGGGAGGGACCTCGGGGCACTGAAGCTTTCTTT.